This T cell receptor (beta chain) emerged from a study of identical twins. The study, taken as a whole, reports: Insertions were reduced in abundant cord blood beta clonotypes but not in memory repertoires. Alpha sequences out of frame and shared by twins had excess low generation probability.

To note about this clonotype: As yet, its antigen is unknown.

Trimming cost V 6 bases and J 1 base; bases outside gene matches: 8. The CDR3 extends over 16 amino acids. Donors were all healthy Caucasians. cDNA carried unique molecular identifiers, and a universal primer site was added by template switching. TCRdb re-called the 5' RACE reads with MiXCR, one entry per CDR3 protein. The data hold about 530,000 distinct CDR3 sequences, with about 22% observed a single time. In addition, the sample was reused for a study of yellow fever vaccine responses in identical twins.

This receptor was taken from a young woman in good health. Input material: CD4+ T cells sorted from blood. V and J are TRBV12-3 or TRBV12-4 and TRBJ1-5; 8 bases fit TRBD1. CDR3 region: CASRGGQGGSNQPQHF. The CDR3 bases are TGTGCCAGCAGAGGAGGACAGGGAGGGAGCAATCAGCCCCAGCATTTT.